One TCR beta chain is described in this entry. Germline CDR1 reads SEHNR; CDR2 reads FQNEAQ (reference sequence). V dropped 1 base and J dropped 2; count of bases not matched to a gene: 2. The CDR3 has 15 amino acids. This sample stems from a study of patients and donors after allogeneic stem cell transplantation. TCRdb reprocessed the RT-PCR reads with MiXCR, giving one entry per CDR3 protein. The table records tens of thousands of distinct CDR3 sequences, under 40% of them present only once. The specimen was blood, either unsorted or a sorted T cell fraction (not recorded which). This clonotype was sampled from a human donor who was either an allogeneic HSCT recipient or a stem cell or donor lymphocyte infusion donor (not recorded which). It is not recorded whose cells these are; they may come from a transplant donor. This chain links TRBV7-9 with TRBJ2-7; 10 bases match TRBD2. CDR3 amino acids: CASSLGTSGPYEQYF. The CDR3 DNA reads TGTGCCAGCAGCTTAGGGACTAGCGGTCCCTACGAGCAGTACTTC.